Below are 14 T cell receptor beta chains sequenced from a single sample in a study of radiation and T cells in renal cell carcinoma. Regarding time point: baseline pretreatment blood. Indicated treatment: 15 Gy SBRT to primary tumor, nephrectomy 4 weeks later. Repertoires were generated with immunoSEQ multiplex PCR, while TCRdb's copy carries only in-frame clones and drops some. The table shows 130,000 to 150,000 clones, with roughly 88% occurring only once. Sequenced material: blood, taken from a patient whose treatment included radiotherapy and nephrectomy. These TCRs come from a woman between 45 and 65 years old with renal cell carcinoma.

This chain connects TRBV7-2 to TRBJ2-1, with TRBD2 matching 14 bases. CDR3 size: 16 residues. With 5 bases clipped from V and 10 bases from J, the junction kept 10 bases outside the gene matches. In germline, CDR1 is SGHTA, CDR2 FQGNSA. CDR3 amino acids: CASSPRLAGGPREQFF. The CDR3 nucleotides are TGTGCCAGCAGCCCCCGACTAGCGGGGGGGCCGAGGGAGCAGTTCTTC.

The V call is TRBV6-1, the J call TRBJ1-1; D remains ambiguous. The CDR3 is 13 amino acids. Per the germline V gene, CDR1 is MNHNS and CDR2 is SASEGT. V was clipped by 6 bases and J by 0 bases, with 8 bases between them. The CDR3 protein is CASRTTVNTEAFF. CDR3 DNA sequence: TGTGCCAGCAGGACGACGGTGAACACTGAAGCTTTCTTT.

The rearrangement uses TRBV6-1 and TRBJ1-2, with TRBD1 as a possible D gene (5 bases). Germline values: CDR1 MNHNS, CDR2 SASEGT. V was cut by 0 bases and J by 6 bases, with 11 bases left in between. The CDR3 is 14 residues long. CDR3 nucleotide sequence: TGTGCCAGCAGTGAAGCGGGGCGGTTAGATGGCTACACCTTC. Protein product: CASSEAGRLDGYTF.

This chain uses TRBV6-5 with TRBJ2-1; 16 nucleotides line up with TRBD2. The germline CDR1 and CDR2 sequences are MNHEY and SVGAGI. V trimming: 6 bases; J trimming: 8 bases; junction bases outside the gene matches: 4. CDR3 length: 15 amino acids. Here the CDR3 reads CASRGLAGGLDEQFF. CDR3 nucleotide sequence: TGTGCCAGCAGGGGACTAGCGGGGGGGCTCGATGAGCAGTTCTTC.

The chain uses TRBV5-4 and TRBJ2-2, with TRBD1 identical over 11 bases. The V gene's germline CDR1 is SGHNT and CDR2 YYREEE (reference sequence). The CDR3 runs 16 residues. Trimming at V came to 4 bases and at J to 7 bases, leaving 9 bases not matched to a gene. The CDR3 region has the DNA TGTGCCAGCAGCCAGGGACAGGGGGTCTACAGCGGGGAGCTGTTTTTT. As protein: CASSQGQGVYSGELFF. Supplemented by reference TRBV5-4 and TRBJ2-2, the full variable domain reads ETGVTQSPTHLIKTRGQQVTLRCSSQSGHNTVSWYQQALGQGPQFIFQYYREEENGRGNFPPRFSGLQFPNYSSELNVNALELDDSALYLCASSQGQGVYSGELFFGEGSRLTVL.

This sequence joins TRBV5-4 and TRBJ2-3; the match to TRBD2 covers 14 bases. The CDR3 consists of 16 residues. CDR1 is SGHNT and CDR2 is YYREEE in the germline V gene (reference sequence). After removal of 3 bases from V and 5 bases from J, the junction contained 5 bases not matched to a gene. CDR3 DNA: TGTGCCAGCAGCTCCGGGACTAGCGGGGGCCGAGATACGCAGTATTTT. It is translated as CASSSGTSGGRDTQYF.

This clone was found a few times. The V gene is TRBV19, the J gene TRBJ2-7; D could derive from TRBD1 or TRBD2 (6 bases each). Per germline, CDR1 LNHDA and CDR2 SQIVND (reference sequence). CDR3 length equals 13 residues. The ends were cut back, 4 bases at V and 5 bases at J, with 12 bases in the middle. The chain's CDR3 is CASSTLGGHEQYF. The CDR3 DNA reads TGTGCCAGTAGTACCTTGGGGGGCCACGAGCAGTACTTC.

This rearrangement joins TRBV9 to TRBJ1-5; tentatively, D is TRBD1 (5 bases). The CDR3 loop spans 15 amino acids. Trimming took off 0 bases at V and 4 bases at J, with 11 bases between the two ends. Germline CDR1 is SGDLS and CDR2 is YYNGEE. CDR3 loop: CASSVDGRDNQPQHF. CDR3 sequence (DNA): TGTGCCAGCAGCGTAGACGGCAGGGATAATCAGCCCCAGCATTTT.

As concerns this clone: Other DNA sequences in this sample translate to the same CDR3. The chain links TRBV15 to TRBJ2-3, with 7 bases lining up with TRBD2. J gave up 2 bases and V 3 bases, and 2 bases lay outside the gene matches. Germline V gene data show CDR1 as LNHNV and CDR2 as YYDKDF (reference sequence). This CDR3 comprises 14 residues. The chain's CDR3 is CATSRGGDTDTQYF. In DNA form, the CDR3 reads TGTGCCACCAGCAGGGGGGGGGACACAGATACGCAGTATTTT.

This chain joins TRBV10-3 and TRBJ2-5; D remains unclear. Trimming shortened V by 4 bases and J by 5 bases, and 14 bases separated the two germline ends. The V gene's germline CDR1 is ENHRY and CDR2 SYGVKD. This CDR3 is built from 14 residues. The CDR3 protein is CAISGPRPRETQYF. Here the CDR3 DNA reads TGTGCCATCAGTGGGCCCAGGCCCCGGGAGACCCAGTACTTC.

A note on this clone: One end of the junction varies from germline; a read error may be responsible. This rearrangement joins TRBV7-2 to TRBJ2-7; no clear D gene. CDR1 and CDR2 (germline): SGHTA, FQGNSA. This CDR3 is 12 amino acids long. The CDR3 here is CASSLAVGSLLF. DNA for the CDR3: TGTGCCAGCAGCTTAGCGGTCGGAAGCCTCCTCTTC.

V gene TRBV5-4 combines with J gene TRBJ2-6; D is unclear. This CDR3 region has 15 residues. Per germline, CDR1 SGHNT and CDR2 YYREEE (reference sequence). Trimming pared 4 bases from V and 0 bases from J, leaving 8 bases between. In nucleotides, the CDR3 is TGTGCCAGCAGCACCCCGGGCTCTGGGGCCAACGTCCTGACTTTC. Its protein is CASSTPGSGANVLTF.

This clone is a singleton in its sample. The chain links TRBV11-2 to TRBJ2-2; no firm D call. Germline V CDR1 and CDR2: SGHAT, FQNNGV. Trimming left V 5 bases short and J 6 bases short, with 10 bases between. CDR3 length equals 13 residues. For the CDR3, the DNA is TGTGCCAGCAGCCCCCGTAGTCCCGGGGAGCTGTTTTTT. This encodes CASSPRSPGELFF.

V and J are TRBV9 and TRBJ2-6, with 9 bases fitting TRBD1. This CDR3 comprises 19 residues. V lost 0 bases and J lost 1; bases outside the gene matches: 8. CDR1 is SGDLS and CDR2 is YYNGEE in the germline V gene. The DNA of the CDR3 is TGTGCCAGCAGCGTAGCACCGACAGGGGGAGGATCTGGGGCCAACGTCCTGACTTTC. Encoded protein: CASSVAPTGGGSGANVLTF.